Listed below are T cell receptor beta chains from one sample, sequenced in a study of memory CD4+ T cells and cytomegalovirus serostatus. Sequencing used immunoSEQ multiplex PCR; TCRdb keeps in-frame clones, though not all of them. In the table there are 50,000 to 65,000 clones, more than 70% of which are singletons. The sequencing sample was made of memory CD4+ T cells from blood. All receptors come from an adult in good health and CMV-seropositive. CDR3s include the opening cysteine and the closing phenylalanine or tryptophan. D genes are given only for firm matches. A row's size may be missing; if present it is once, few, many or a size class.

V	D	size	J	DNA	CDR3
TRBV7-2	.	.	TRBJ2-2	TGTGCCAGCAGCTTAACGACCGGGGAGCTGTTTTTT	CASSLTTGELFF
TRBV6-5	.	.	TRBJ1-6	TGTGCCAGCAGACAGACGTCGACAGGAGAGTCACCCCTCCACTTT	CASRQTSTGESPLHF
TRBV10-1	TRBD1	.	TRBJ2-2	TGCGCCAGCAGTGGACAGGGGGCGACCGGGGAGCTGTTTTTT	CASSGQGATGELFF
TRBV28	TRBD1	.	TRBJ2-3	TGTGCCAGCAGTTTACTGACAGGGCGCGGCACAGATACGCAGTATTTT	CASSLLTGRGTDTQYF
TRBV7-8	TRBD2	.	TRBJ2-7	TGTGCCAGCAGCTTAGTCCACACTAGCGGGGGTACCTACGAGCAGTACTTC	CASSLVHTSGGTYEQYF
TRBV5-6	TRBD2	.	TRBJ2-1	TGTGCCAGCAGCTCGGCTAGCGGACCCCCCTACAATGAGCAGTTCTTC	CASSSASGPPYNEQFF
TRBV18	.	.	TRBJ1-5	TGTGCCAGCTCACCTAATCAGGGAGGTCAGCCCCAGCATTTT	CASSPNQGGQPQHF
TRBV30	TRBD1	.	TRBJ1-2	TGTGCCTGGAGTGTTAACAGGGGGGTAGTGGGCTACACCTTC	CAWSVNRGVVGYTF
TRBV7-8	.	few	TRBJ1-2	TGTGCCAGCAGCTTCGGGGATCTAAAGGGTGGCTACACCTTC	CASSFGDLKGGYTF
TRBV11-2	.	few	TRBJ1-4	TGTGCCAGCAGACCTGGGCGAGGGAAAGGGAGCGAAAAACTGTTTTTT	CASRPGRGKGSEKLFF
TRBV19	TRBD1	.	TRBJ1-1	TGTGCCAGTAGTATAGGTCCTGGGACAGTAGGGACTGAAGCTTTCTTT	CASSIGPGTVGTEAFF
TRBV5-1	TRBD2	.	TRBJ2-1	TGCGCCAGCAGCTTGCTAGCGGGAGTTAACAATGAGCAGTTCTTC	CASSLLAGVNNEQFF
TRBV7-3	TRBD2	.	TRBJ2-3	TGTGCCAGCAGCTTAAACGGGGAGGGGACGCAGTATTTT	CASSLNGEGTQYF
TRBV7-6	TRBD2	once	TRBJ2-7	TGTGCCAGCAGCTTCAGACTAGCGGGGACTAGTGGGTCCGAGCAGTACTTC	CASSFRLAGTSGSEQYF
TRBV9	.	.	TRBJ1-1	TGTGCCAGCAGCGTAGGTGGGACTGACACTGAAGCTTTCTTT	CASSVGGTDTEAFF
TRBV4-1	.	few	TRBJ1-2	TGCGCCAGCAGCCAAGATAAAAATGACAGAGAGACAGCATCTAACTATGGCTACACCTTC	CASSQDKNDRETASNYGYTF
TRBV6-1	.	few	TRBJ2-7	TGTGCCAGCAGTAACGGGGGGACAGCGGACTACGAGCAGTACTTC	CASSNGGTADYEQYF
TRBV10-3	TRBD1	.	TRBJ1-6	TGTGCCGCAAGACAGGGGAAAGATTCACCCCTCCACTTT	CAARQGKDSPLHF
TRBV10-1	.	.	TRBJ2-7	TGCGCCAGCAGAATCTACGAGCAGTACTTC	CASRIYEQYF
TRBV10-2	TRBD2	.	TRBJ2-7	TGCGCCAGCAGTGACGGGGCGGGAGGGGTCTACGAGCAGTACTTC	CASSDGAGGVYEQYF
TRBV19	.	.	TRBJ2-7	TGTGCCACCGGCAGGACCGGACAGACCTACGAGCAGTACTTC	CATGRTGQTYEQYF
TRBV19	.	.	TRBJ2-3	TGTGCCAGTCAGGACAGAAGCACAGATACGCAGTATTTT	CASQDRSTDTQYF
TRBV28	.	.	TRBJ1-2	TGTGCCAGCACCCGAGAAGGCGGTTGGGGCTACACCTTC	CASTREGGWGYTF
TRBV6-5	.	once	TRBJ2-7	TGTGCCAGCAGGGCTTCGCGATACGAGCAGTACTTC	CASRASRYEQYF
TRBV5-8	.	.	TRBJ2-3	TGTGCCAGCAGCCGCGGACAACTAATCGGTACAGATACGCAGTATTTT	CASSRGQLIGTDTQYF
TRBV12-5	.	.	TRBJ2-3	TGTGCTAGTGGTTTGGGGTCAGCAAGGGGTACGCAGTATTTT	CASGLGSARGTQYF
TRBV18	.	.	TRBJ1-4	TGTGCCAGCTCACCGGACAATGGGGAAAAACTGTTTTTT	CASSPDNGEKLFF
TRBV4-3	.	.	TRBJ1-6	TGCGCCAGCAGCCAAGCTGGGACACTTAGAAATTCACCCCTCCACTTT	CASSQAGTLRNSPLHF
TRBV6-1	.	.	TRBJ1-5	TGTGCCAGCAGCCCTACGGGGGGCAATCAGCCCCAGCATTTT	CASSPTGGNQPQHF
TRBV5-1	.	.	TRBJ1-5	TGCGCCAGCAGCTTGGATGGGACAACAAATCAGCCCCAGCATTTT	CASSLDGTTNQPQHF
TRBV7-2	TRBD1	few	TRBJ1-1	TGTGCCAGCAGCTTTCGGACAGGGGCGCGCGGCACTGAAGCTTTCTTT	CASSFRTGARGTEAFF
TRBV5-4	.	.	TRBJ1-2	TGTGCCAGCAGCTTGGGGACAGCGCCCGACTATGGCTACACCTTC	CASSLGTAPDYGYTF
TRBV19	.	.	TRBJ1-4	TGTGCCAGTAGTTTATACTCGTCCCTTAATGAAAAACTGTTTTTT	CASSLYSSLNEKLFF
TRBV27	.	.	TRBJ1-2	TGTGCCAGCAGTTTTGGGGTTAACTATGGCTACACCTTC	CASSFGVNYGYTF
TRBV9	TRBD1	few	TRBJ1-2	TGTGCCAGCAGCGTAGAGGGGGACAGTAACTATGGCTACACCTTC	CASSVEGDSNYGYTF
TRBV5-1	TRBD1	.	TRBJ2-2	TGCGCCAGCAGGACCGGGACAGGGGGCTCCGGGGAGCTGTTTTTT	CASRTGTGGSGELFF
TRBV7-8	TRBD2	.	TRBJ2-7	TGTGCCAGCAGCTCCAGCCGACTAGCGGGAGCTTACGAGCAGTACTTC	CASSSSRLAGAYEQYF
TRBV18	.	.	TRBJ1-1	TGTGCCAGCTCACCGGGGGCGAACACTGAAGCTTTCTTT	CASSPGANTEAFF
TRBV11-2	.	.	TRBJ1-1	TGTGCCAGCAGCCGCCTACCCACGACGAACACTGAAGCTTTCTTT	CASSRLPTTNTEAFF
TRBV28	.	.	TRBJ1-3	TGTGCCAGCACCCCCCAGAAGGACACCATATATTTT	CASTPQKDTIYF
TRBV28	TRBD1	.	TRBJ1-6	TGTGCCAGCACCCAAAGGAGACAGGGAGGTTCACCCCTCCACTTT	CASTQRRQGGSPLHF
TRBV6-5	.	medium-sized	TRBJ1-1	TGTGCCAGCGGCCGAGGGGCAGATAACACTGAAGCTTTCTTT	CASGRGADNTEAFF
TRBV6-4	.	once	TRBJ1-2	TGTGCCAGCTCCCGATCCGGGGAAAAAGGGAGCTACACCTTC	CASSRSGEKGSYTF
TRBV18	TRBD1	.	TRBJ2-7	TGTGCTTCCGGGACAGTTTCCGAGCAGTACTTC	CASGTVSEQYF
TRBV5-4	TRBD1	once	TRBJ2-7	TGTGCCAGCAGCTCCCCGACAGGGGCCTACGAGCAGTACTTC	CASSSPTGAYEQYF
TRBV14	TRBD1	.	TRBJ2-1	TGTGCCAGCAGCCAAGCAGGGGGCTGGGCGTACAATGAGCAGTTCTTC	CASSQAGGWAYNEQFF
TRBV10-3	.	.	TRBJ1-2	TGTGCCATCAGTCCGGGGGCGGACTATGGCTACACCTTC	CAISPGADYGYTF
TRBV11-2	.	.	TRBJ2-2	TGTGCCAGCATCCGGACTAATCAAGGCGGGGAGCTGTTTTTT	CASIRTNQGGELFF
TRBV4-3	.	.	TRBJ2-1	TGCGCCAGCAGCCAAGAGGGGCACGGGGGCCCGATCTCCTACAATGAGCAGTTCTTC	CASSQEGHGGPISYNEQFF
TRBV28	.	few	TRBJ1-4	TGTGCCAGCAGTTCCCCCTCCGGGGCGCGACTAAAACTGTTTTTT	CASSSPSGARLKLFF